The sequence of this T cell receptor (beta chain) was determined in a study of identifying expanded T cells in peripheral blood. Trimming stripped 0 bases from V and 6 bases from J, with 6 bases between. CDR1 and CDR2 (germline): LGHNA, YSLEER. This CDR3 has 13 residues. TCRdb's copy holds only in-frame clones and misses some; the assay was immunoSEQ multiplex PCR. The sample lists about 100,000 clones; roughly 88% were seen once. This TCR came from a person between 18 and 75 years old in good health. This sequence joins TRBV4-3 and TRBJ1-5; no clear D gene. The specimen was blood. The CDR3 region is CASSQEGGQPQHF. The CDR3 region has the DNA TGCGCCAGCAGCCAAGAGGGTGGTCAGCCCCAGCATTTT.